This entry lists 11 T cell receptor beta chains sequenced from one sample in a study of Graves' ophthalmopathy and Graves' hyperthyroidism. Amplified material comprised TCR beta CDR3 regions derived from RNA transcripts. First-round RT-PCR with HTBI primers preceded a second-round multiplex PCR. From the multiplex PCR reads, TCRdb called clonotypes with MiXCR, one entry per CDR3 protein. The sample lists about 400,000 distinct CDR3 sequences; approximately 20% were seen once. The specimen sequenced was peripheral blood. The receptors originated from a young woman with Graves' ophthalmopathy.

This clonotype has a count of ten or more. The J gene is TRBJ1-2, the V gene TRBV20-1; 9 bases line up with TRBD1. The J segment lost 5 bases and the V segment lost 4 bases, leaving 11 bases of the junction unmatched. CDR1 is DFQATT and CDR2 is SNEGSKA in the germline V gene (reference sequence). There are 15 residues in the CDR3. DNA for the CDR3: TGCAGTGCTAACCTCTTACCGACAGGGGGGTATGGCTACACCTTC. Translation gives CSANLLPTGGYGYTF.

Many counts were recorded for this clonotype. CDR3: CSASSDRELFEAFF. CDR3 nucleotide sequence: TGCAGTGCTTCATCAGACCGGGAACTCTTTGAAGCTTTCTTT. The rearrangement uses TRBV20-1 and TRBJ1-1; D call uncertain. Trimming cost V 5 bases and J 7 bases, with 20 bases left between them. Germline V gene sequence: CDR1 DFQATT, CDR2 SNEGSKA (reference sequence). This CDR3 comprises 14 residues.

V and J are TRBV6-2 or TRBV6-3 and TRBJ1-2; D is ambiguous. Germline CDR1 is MNHEY and CDR2 is SVGEGT. V dropped 6 bases and J dropped 8 bases, with 16 bases sitting between them. The CDR3 length is 13 residues. The CDR3 reads CASSPSGRSGYTF. CDR3 coding DNA: TGTGCCAGCAGCCCATCGGGGAGGTCAGGCTACACCTTC.

The table lists this clonotype with many counts. This chain uses TRBV30 with TRBJ1-2; possible D gene TRBD1, 5 bases. V was cut by 3 bases and J by 5 bases, with 13 bases left in between. Germline lookup yields CDR1 GTSNPN and CDR2 SVGIG (reference sequence). The CDR3 length is 13 residues. CDR3 in DNA: TGTGCCTGGAGACCCCGGGGGGGGTATGGCTACACCTTC. Translated: CAWRPRGGYGYTF. The whole variable domain, filled in from reference TRBV30 and TRBJ1-2, reads SQTIHQWPATLVQPVGSPLSLECTVEGTSNPNLYWYRQAAGRGLQLLFYSVGIGQISSEVPQNLSASRPQDRQFILSSKKLLLSDSGFYLCAWRPRGGYGYTFGSGTRLTVV.

This clonotype was seen ten or more times. This rearrangement joins TRBV5-6 to TRBJ2-7; tentative D call: TRBD1 (6 bases). The CDR3 contains 15 residues. The germline gives CDR1 SGHDT, CDR2 YYEEEE. V was trimmed by 2 bases and J by 4 bases, leaving 16 bases between them. CDR3 sequence: CASSLQGLGQYEQYF. DNA for the CDR3: TGTGCCAGCAGCTTACAGGGCCTCGGCCAATACGAGCAGTACTTC.

The sample holds many counts of this clonotype. The chain employs TRBV7-9 and TRBJ1-2; no clear D gene. Germline CDR1 SEHNR, CDR2 FQNEAQ (reference sequence). Trimming cost V 3 bases and J 10 bases, with 9 bases left between them. The CDR3 loop spans 11 amino acids. This CDR3 is CASSLGFNYTF. DNA for the CDR3: TGTGCCAGCAGCTTGGGCTTTAACTACACCTTC.

The table lists this clonotype with many counts. The chain uses TRBV5-1 and TRBJ2-7; 7 positions agree with TRBD2. The trim removed 0 bases at V and 2 bases at J, leaving 5 bases unmatched. In germline, CDR1 is SGHRS, CDR2 YFSETQ. The CDR3 runs to 15 residues. CDR3 protein: CASSLAGGFTYEQYF. Here the CDR3 DNA reads TGCGCCAGCAGCTTGGCCGGGGGGTTTACCTACGAGCAGTACTTC.

This clonotype occurred many times. The gene calls are TRBV30 and TRBJ2-7; D is possibly TRBD2 (5 bases). The ends were cut back, 0 bases at V and 3 bases at J, with 12 bases in the middle. CDR3 length: 14 amino acids. The germline V gene has CDR1 GTSNPN and CDR2 SVGIG (reference sequence). The CDR3 bases are TGTGCCTGGAGTGTAGAGGGCTCCAACTACGAGCAGTACTTC. Translation gives CAWSVEGSNYEQYF.

This clonotype was seen many times. The chain joins TRBV6-7 to TRBJ1-5; 7 bases agree with TRBD1. TRBV6-7 is an ORF, with its function uncertain. This CDR3 spans 17 amino acids. V dropped 11 bases and J dropped 3; count of bases not matched to a gene: 19. The CDR3 DNA follows: TGTGCCGGGCCTTACGAAGAGGGGGCAGGGGACAATCAGCCCCAGCATTTT. This translates into CAGPYEEGAGDNQPQHF.

This clonotype was seen repeatedly, ten times or more. The chain carries TRBV29-1 and TRBJ2-7; 11 positions agree with TRBD2. Germline CDR1 and CDR2: SQVTM and ANQGSEA. The CDR3 totals 17 residues. J lost 3 bases, V lost 0 bases, and 10 bases had no gene match. The CDR3 reads CSVEDTGTSGGVYEQYF. DNA for the CDR3: TGCAGCGTTGAAGACACCGGGACTAGCGGTGGGGTCTACGAGCAGTACTTC.

CDR3 sequence reads: CAGGQGRYEQYF. As DNA, the CDR3 is TGTGCCGGAGGACAGGGGCGCTACGAGCAGTACTTC. V gene TRBV2 combines with J gene TRBJ2-7; 9 bases line up with TRBD1. Losses at the gene ends were 11 bases for V and 3 bases for J; bases not matched to a gene: 5. The germline CDR1 and CDR2 sequences are SNHLY and FYNNEI. The length of the CDR3 is 12 residues. Full variable domain (rest looked up from reference TRBV2 and TRBJ2-7): EPEVTQTPSHQVTQMGQEVILRCVPISNHLYFYWYRQILGQKVEFLVSFYNNEISEKSEIFDDQFSVERPDGSNFTLKIRSTKLEDSAMYFCAGGQGRYEQYFGPGTRLTVT.